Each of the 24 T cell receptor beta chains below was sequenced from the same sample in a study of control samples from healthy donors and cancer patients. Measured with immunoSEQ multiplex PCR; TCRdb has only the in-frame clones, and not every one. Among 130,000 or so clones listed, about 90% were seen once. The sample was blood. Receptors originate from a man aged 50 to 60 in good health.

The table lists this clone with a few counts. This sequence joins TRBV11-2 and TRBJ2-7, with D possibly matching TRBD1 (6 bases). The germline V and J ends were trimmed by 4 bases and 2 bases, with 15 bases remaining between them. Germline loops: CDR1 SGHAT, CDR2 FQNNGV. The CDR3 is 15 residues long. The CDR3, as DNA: TGTGCCAGCAGCTCCTCAGGGGTGTGGGCCTACGAGCAGTACTTC. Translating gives CASSSSGVWAYEQYF.

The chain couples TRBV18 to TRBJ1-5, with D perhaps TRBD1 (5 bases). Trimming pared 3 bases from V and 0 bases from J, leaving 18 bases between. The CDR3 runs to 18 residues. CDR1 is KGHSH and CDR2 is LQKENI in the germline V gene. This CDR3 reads CASSPLPRDGNSNQPQHF. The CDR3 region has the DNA TGTGCCAGCTCACCCCTTCCCCGGGACGGTAATAGCAATCAGCCCCAGCATTTT.

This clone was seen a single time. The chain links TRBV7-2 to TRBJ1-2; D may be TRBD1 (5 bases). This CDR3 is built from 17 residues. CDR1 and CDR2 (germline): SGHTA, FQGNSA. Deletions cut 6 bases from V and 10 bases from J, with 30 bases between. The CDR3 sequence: CASRVGPTKPNTGDYTF. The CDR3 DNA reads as TGTGCCAGCAGAGTGGGACCCACCAAACCAAATACAGGAGACTACACCTTC.

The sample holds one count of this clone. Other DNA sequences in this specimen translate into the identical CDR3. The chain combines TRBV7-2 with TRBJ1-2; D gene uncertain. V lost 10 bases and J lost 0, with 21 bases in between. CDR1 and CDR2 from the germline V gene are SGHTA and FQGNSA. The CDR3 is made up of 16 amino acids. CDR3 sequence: CATQLGGSRTNYGYTF. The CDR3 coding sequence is TGTGCCACCCAGCTCGGAGGCAGCAGAACTAACTATGGCTACACCTTC.

The CDR3 DNA reads TGCAGCGTTGTTGGAGGCACCAACTCTGGAAACACCATATATTTT. Protein: CSVVGGTNSGNTIYF. The chain combines TRBV29-1 with TRBJ1-3, with D uncertain. CDR1 and CDR2 from the germline V gene are SQVTM and ANQGSEA. The CDR3 is 15 amino acids. Trimming took off 4 bases at V and 0 bases at J, with 13 bases between the two ends.

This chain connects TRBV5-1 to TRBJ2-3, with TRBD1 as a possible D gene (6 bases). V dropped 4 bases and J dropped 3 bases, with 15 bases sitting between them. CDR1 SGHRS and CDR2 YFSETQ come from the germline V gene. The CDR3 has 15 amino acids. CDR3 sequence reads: CASSIQGGPTDTQYF. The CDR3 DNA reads TGCGCCAGCAGCATACAGGGTGGGCCGACAGATACGCAGTATTTT.

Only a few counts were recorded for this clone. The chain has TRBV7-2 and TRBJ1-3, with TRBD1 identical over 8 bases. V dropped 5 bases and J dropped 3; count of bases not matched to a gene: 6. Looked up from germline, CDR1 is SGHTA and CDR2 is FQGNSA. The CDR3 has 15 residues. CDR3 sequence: CASSTAGTGGNTIYF. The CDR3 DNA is TGTGCCAGCAGCACAGCCGGGACAGGTGGAAACACCATATATTTT.

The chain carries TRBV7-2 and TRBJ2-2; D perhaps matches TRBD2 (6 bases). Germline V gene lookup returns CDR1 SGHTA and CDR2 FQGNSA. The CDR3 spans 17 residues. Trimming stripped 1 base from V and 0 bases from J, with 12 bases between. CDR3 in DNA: TGTGCCAGCAGCTTAGGGGGACTCAGCGCGAACACCGGGGAGCTGTTTTTT. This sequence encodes CASSLGGLSANTGELFF.

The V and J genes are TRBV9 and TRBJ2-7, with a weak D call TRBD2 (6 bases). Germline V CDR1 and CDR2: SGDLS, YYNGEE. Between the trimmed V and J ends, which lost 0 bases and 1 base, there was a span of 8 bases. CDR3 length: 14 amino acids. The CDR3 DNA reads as TGTGCCAGCAGCGTAGCTGCGGGATCCTACGAGCAGTACTTC. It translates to CASSVAAGSYEQYF.

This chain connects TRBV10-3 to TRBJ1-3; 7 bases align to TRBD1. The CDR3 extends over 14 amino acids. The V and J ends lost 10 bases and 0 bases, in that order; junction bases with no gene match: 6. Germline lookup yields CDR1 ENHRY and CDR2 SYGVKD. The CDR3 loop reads CATSGQPSGNTIYF. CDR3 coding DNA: TGTGCCACGTCGGGACAGCCCTCTGGAAACACCATATATTTT.

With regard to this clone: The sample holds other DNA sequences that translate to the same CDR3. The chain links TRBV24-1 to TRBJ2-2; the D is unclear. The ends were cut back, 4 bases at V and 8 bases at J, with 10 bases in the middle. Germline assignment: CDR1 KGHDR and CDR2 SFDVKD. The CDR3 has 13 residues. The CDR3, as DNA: TGTGCCACCAGTGACGGTGGAATTGGGGAGCTGTTTTTT. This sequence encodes CATSDGGIGELFF.

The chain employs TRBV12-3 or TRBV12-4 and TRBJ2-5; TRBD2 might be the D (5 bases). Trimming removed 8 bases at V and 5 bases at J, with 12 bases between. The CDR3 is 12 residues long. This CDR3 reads CASAAARETQYF. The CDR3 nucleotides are TGTGCCAGCGCAGCGGCCAGGGAGACCCAGTACTTC.

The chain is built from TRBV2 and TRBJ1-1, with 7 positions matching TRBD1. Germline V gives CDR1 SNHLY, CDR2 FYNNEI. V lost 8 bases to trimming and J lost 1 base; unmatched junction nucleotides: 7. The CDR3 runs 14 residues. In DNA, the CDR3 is TGTGCCAGCTCCCGGACAGGTCGGAACACTGAAGCTTTCTTT. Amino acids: CASSRTGRNTEAFF.

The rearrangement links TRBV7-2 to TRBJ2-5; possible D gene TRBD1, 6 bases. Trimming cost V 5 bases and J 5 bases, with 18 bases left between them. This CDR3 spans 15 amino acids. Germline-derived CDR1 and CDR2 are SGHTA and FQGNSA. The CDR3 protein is CASSLSVGAGETQYF. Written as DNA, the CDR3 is TGTGCCAGCAGCCTCTCGGTGGGGGCTGGGGAGACCCAGTACTTC. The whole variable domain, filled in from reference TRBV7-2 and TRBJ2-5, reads GAGVSQSPSNKVTEKGKDVELRCDPISGHTALYWYRQSLGQGLEFLIYFQGNSAPDKSGLPSDRFSAERTGGSVSTLTIQRTQQEDSAVYLCASSLSVGAGETQYFGPGTRLLVL.

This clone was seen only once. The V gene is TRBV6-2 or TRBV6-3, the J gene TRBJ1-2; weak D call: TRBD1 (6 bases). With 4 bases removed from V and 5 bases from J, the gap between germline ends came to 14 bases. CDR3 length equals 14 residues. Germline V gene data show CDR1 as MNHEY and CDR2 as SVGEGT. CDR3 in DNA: TGTGCCAGCAGTTCCGGGGGGGGCCGATATGGCTACACCTTC. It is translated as CASSSGGGRYGYTF.

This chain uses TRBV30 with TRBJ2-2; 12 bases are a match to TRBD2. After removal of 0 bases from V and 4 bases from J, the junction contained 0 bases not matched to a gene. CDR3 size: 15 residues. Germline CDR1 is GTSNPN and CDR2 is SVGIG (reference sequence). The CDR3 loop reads CAWSVLAGGTGELFF. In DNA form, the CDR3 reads TGTGCCTGGAGTGTACTAGCGGGGGGCACCGGGGAGCTGTTTTTT.

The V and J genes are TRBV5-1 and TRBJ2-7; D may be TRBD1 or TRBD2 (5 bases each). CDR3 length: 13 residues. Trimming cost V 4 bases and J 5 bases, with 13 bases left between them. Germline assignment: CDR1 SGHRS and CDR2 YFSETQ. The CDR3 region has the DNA TGCGCCAGCAGCCAAGGGGTGGAGGACGAGCAGTACTTC. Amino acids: CASSQGVEDEQYF.

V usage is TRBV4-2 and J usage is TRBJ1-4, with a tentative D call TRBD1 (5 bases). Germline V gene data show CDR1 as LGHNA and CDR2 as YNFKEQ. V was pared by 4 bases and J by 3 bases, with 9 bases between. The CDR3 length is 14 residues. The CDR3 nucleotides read TGTGCCAGCAGCCCGGGGGATGCTAATGAAAAACTGTTTTTT. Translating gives CASSPGDANEKLFF.

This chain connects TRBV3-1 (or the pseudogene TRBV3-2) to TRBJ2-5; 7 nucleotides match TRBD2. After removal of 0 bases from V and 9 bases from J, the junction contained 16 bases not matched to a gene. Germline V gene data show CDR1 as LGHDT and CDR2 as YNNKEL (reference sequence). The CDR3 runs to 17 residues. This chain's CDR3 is CASSQDRPSGTKRPQYF. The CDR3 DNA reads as TGTGCCAGCAGCCAAGATCGCCCTAGCGGTACCAAGAGACCCCAGTACTTC.

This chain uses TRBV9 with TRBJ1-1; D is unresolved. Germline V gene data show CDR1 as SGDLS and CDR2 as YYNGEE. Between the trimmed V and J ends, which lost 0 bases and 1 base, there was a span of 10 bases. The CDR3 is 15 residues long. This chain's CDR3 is CASSVVSSGNTEAFF. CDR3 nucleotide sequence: TGTGCCAGCAGCGTAGTGTCTTCGGGGAACACTGAAGCTTTCTTT.

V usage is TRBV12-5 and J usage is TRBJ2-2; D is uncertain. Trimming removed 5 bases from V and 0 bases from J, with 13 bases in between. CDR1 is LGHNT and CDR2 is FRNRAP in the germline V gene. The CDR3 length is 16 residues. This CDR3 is CASGPRDGANTGELFF. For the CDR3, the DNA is TGTGCTAGTGGTCCCCGAGATGGTGCGAACACCGGGGAGCTGTTTTTT.

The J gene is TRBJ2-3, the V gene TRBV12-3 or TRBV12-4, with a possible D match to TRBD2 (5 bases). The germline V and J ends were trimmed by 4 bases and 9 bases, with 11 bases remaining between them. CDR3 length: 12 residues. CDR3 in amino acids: CASSSSPPTQYF. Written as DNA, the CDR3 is TGTGCCAGCAGTTCTAGCCCCCCCACGCAGTATTTT.

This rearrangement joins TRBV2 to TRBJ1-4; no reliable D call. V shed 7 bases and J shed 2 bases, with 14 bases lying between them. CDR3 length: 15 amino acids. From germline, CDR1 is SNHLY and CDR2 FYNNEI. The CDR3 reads CASTPRGGTNEKLFF. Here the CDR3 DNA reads TGTGCCAGCACCCCTCGGGGTGGGACTAATGAAAAACTGTTTTTT.

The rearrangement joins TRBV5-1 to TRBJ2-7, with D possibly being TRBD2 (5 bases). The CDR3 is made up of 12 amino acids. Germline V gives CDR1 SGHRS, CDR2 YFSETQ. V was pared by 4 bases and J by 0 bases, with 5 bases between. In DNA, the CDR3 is TGCGCCAGCAGCGGGAGCTCCTACGAGCAGTACTTC. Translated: CASSGSSYEQYF.